This T cell receptor (beta chain) is drawn from a study of control samples from healthy donors and cancer patients. The J segment lost 2 bases and the V segment lost 5 bases, leaving 4 bases of the junction unmatched. Germline-derived CDR1 and CDR2 are SGHVS and FNYEAQ. The CDR3 has 15 residues. Assay used: immunoSEQ multiplex PCR; TCRdb lists only in-frame clones, some missing. The table shows about 57,000 clones, with under 95% occurring only once. The sequenced sample was PBMCs. The chain carries TRBV7-6 and TRBJ2-2, with TRBD1 matching 8 bases. This clonotype was sampled from a man aged 30-40 years with colorectal cancer. CDR3 residues: CASSLRGRNTGELFF. The CDR3 bases are TGTGCCAGCAGCCTCAGGGGGCGTAACACCGGGGAGCTGTTTTTT.